Below, 19 T cell receptor beta chains from the same sample are listed, as sequenced in a study of CD8 T cells in ankylosing spondylitis. In TCRdb, the 5' RACE reads were re-called with MiXCR into one record per CDR3 protein. The table includes around 340,000 distinct CDR3 sequences, approximately 20% detected once. The sample was blood, either unsorted or a sorted T cell fraction (not recorded which). The receptors stem from a male donor with ankylosing spondylitis or in good health (not recorded which).

The chain employs TRBV5-1 and TRBJ2-2; 10 nucleotides match TRBD1. Trimming at V came to 7 bases and at J to 8 bases, leaving 5 bases not matched to a gene. Germline V gene sequence: CDR1 SGHRS, CDR2 YFSETQ. The CDR3 contains 13 residues. The CDR3 is CASGGQGTGELFF. CDR3 bases: TGCGCCAGCGGGGGACAGGGGACAGGGGAGCTGTTTTTT. Filled out from reference TRBV5-1 and TRBJ2-2, the complete variable domain reads KAGVTQTPRYLIKTRGQQVTLSCSPISGHRSVSWYQQTPGQGLQFLFEYFSETQRNKGNFPGRFSGRQFSNSRSEMNVSTLELGDSALYLCASGGQGTGELFFGEGSRLTVL.

The J gene is TRBJ1-4, the V gene TRBV5-5, with D maybe TRBD1 (6 bases). Trimming cost V 5 bases and J 7 bases, with 21 bases left between them. CDR3 length: 16 residues. Germline V gives CDR1 SGHKS, CDR2 YYEKEE (reference sequence). The CDR3 region is CASRPSSPGQGEKLFF. CDR3 nucleotides: TGTGCCAGCAGACCTTCCTCCCCGGGACAAGGTGAAAAACTGTTTTTT.

In regard to this clonotype: This may come from a read error, since a much larger clone is one base off. The conserved phenylalanine or tryptophan is not found at the CDR3 terminus, so this likely reflects a read error. The rearrangement links TRBV29-1 to TRBJ2-3; unclear D gene. CDR1 is SQVTM and CDR2 is ANQGSEA in the germline V gene. This CDR3 spans 14 amino acids. V lost 6 bases, J lost 0 bases, and 13 bases lay in between. Here the CDR3 reads CSVSDGFSTDTQYL. The DNA of the CDR3 is TGCAGCGTCTCGGACGGATTTAGCACAGATACGCAGTATTTA.

The genes are TRBV11-2 and TRBJ1-1, with D tentatively TRBD1 (5 bases). The CDR3 runs to 15 residues. Germline CDR1 reads SGHAT; CDR2 reads FQNNGV. Trimming took 4 bases from V and 0 from J, leaving 12 bases between them. CDR3 sequence (DNA): TGTGCCAGCAGCTACGACAGCCCCTTGAACACTGAAGCTTTCTTT. Amino acid sequence: CASSYDSPLNTEAFF.

The rearrangement links TRBV7-9 to TRBJ2-7; 7 nucleotides match TRBD1. V lost 5 bases and J lost 3; bases outside the gene matches: 7. Germline CDR1 is SEHNR and CDR2 is FQNEAQ (reference sequence). The CDR3 has 14 amino acids. CDR3 in amino acids: CASSPRDSVYEQYF. DNA for the CDR3: TGTGCCAGCAGCCCCAGGGACAGCGTCTACGAGCAGTACTTC.

The sample holds a few counts of this clonotype. The chain combines TRBV12-3 or TRBV12-4 with TRBJ2-3; D unresolved. V dropped 3 bases and J dropped 7 bases, with 11 bases sitting between them. The CDR3 covers 13 residues. The CDR3 is CASSFGLPHTQYF. In nucleotides, the CDR3 is TGTGCCAGCAGTTTCGGGCTCCCTCATACGCAGTATTTT.

With respect to this clonotype: At one end, the junction sequence differs from germline, possibly due to a read error. The chain joins TRBV20-1 to TRBJ2-2, with 7 bases lining up with TRBD1. CDR3 length equals 16 residues. Germline-derived CDR1 and CDR2 are DFQATT and SNEGSKA (reference sequence). The CDR3 nucleotides read TGCTGTGCTAGAGATCAAGACAGGGCCGTAACCGGGGAGCTGTTTTTT. This codes for CCARDQDRAVTGELFF.

This clonotype was recorded a few times. The genes are TRBV7-8 and TRBJ1-2; perhaps TRBD1 as D (6 bases). The V end lost 3 bases, the J end lost 7 bases, and 9 bases lay between the germline ends. CDR1 is SGHVS, CDR2 FQNEAQ, per germline. This CDR3 region has 12 residues. CDR3 nucleotides: TGTGCCAGCAGCTTCACAGGGTCTGGCTACACCTTC. Its protein product is CASSFTGSGYTF. Full variable domain (rest looked up from reference TRBV7-8 and TRBJ1-2): GAGVSQSPRYKVAKRGQDVALRCDPISGHVSLFWYQQALGQGPEFLTYFQNEAQLDKSGLPSDRFFAERPEGSVSTLKIQRTQQEDSAVYLCASSFTGSGYTFGSGTRLTVV.

There are a few counts of this clonotype. The chain joins TRBV7-8 to TRBJ1-5, with a possible D match to TRBD1 (6 bases). The CDR3 contains 15 residues. With 3 bases removed from V and 0 bases from J, the gap between germline ends came to 9 bases. CDR1 is SGHVS and CDR2 is FQNEAQ in the germline V gene. Here the CDR3 reads CASSLDSNSNQPQHF. In DNA, the CDR3 is TGTGCCAGCAGCTTGGACAGCAATAGCAATCAGCCCCAGCATTTT.

A few counts support this clonotype. The chain recombines TRBV7-8 with TRBJ2-7; 8 bases agree with TRBD1. Germline-derived CDR1 and CDR2 are SGHVS and FQNEAQ. The CDR3 is 17 amino acids. Germline trimming cut 7 bases from V and 5 bases from J; bases unmatched to any gene: 19. CDR3 in DNA: TGTGCCAGCACCGACCCCCCCCCAGGGGGCGATAAAAACGAGCAGTACTTC. Its protein is CASTDPPPGGDKNEQYF. Using reference TRBV7-8 and TRBJ2-7 for the parts outside the CDR3, the full variable domain is GAGVSQSPRYKVAKRGQDVALRCDPISGHVSLFWYQQALGQGPEFLTYFQNEAQLDKSGLPSDRFFAERPEGSVSTLKIQRTQQEDSAVYLCASTDPPPGGDKNEQYFGPGTRLTVT.

The gene calls are TRBV12-3 or TRBV12-4 and TRBJ1-6, with D uncertain. The CDR3 contains 12 residues. Trimming stripped 3 bases from V and 14 bases from J, with 11 bases between. The CDR3 region is CASSLGPGTLHF. The CDR3, as DNA: TGTGCCAGCAGTTTGGGTCCGGGGACCCTCCACTTT.

This clonotype was observed a handful of times. This rearrangement joins TRBV12-3 or TRBV12-4 to TRBJ2-1, with TRBD2 identical over 9 bases. This CDR3 has 16 residues. After removal of 4 bases from V and 0 bases from J, the junction contained 4 bases not matched to a gene. CDR3 protein: CASSSLAGSSYNEQFF. In DNA, the CDR3 is TGTGCCAGCAGTTCTCTAGCGGGGAGCTCCTACAATGAGCAGTTCTTC.

The chain combines TRBV5-6 with TRBJ2-3; 11 bases agree with TRBD1. Near its end, the DNA agrees better with TRBJ1-5, so the J call may be wrong. Germline V lookup: CDR1 SGHDT, CDR2 YYEEEE. The CDR3 is 15 amino acids. The CDR3 is CASLRGTGGTDTQHF. DNA for the CDR3: TGTGCCAGCCTTAGGGGGACAGGGGGTACAGATACGCAGCATTTT.

V usage is TRBV20-1 and J usage is TRBJ2-2, with D tentatively TRBD1 or TRBD2 (5 bases each). The V gene's germline CDR1 is DFQATT and CDR2 SNEGSKA (reference sequence). CDR3 length equals 13 residues. V lost 3 bases and J 6 bases, leaving 11 bases between the germline ends. CDR3 protein: CSARSQGPGELFF. The CDR3 DNA reads as TGCAGTGCTAGGTCGCAGGGACCCGGGGAGCTGTTTTTT.

The CDR3 here is CASSSGYYEQYF. The DNA for the CDR3 is TGTGCCAGCTCGTCAGGGTACTACGAGCAGTACTTC. This sequence joins TRBV7-9 and TRBJ2-7; tentatively, D is TRBD1 (5 bases). Trimming took 8 bases from V and 3 from J, leaving 11 bases between them. The CDR3 length is 12 residues. From germline, CDR1 is SEHNR and CDR2 FQNEAQ (reference sequence).

This clonotype was counted between two and nine times. This chain joins TRBV7-2 and TRBJ2-7, with a tentative D call TRBD2 (6 bases). The ends were cut back, 1 base at V and 2 bases at J, with 12 bases in the middle. The germline gives CDR1 SGHTA, CDR2 FQGNSA. The CDR3 extends over 15 amino acids. The CDR3 reads CASSLDLATTYEQYF. The CDR3 DNA reads TGTGCCAGCAGCTTAGATCTAGCGACCACCTACGAGCAGTACTTC.

The chain is built from TRBV4-2 and TRBJ1-4; D not resolved. Trimming shortened V by 0 bases and J by 0 bases, and 8 bases separated the two germline ends. Germline assignment: CDR1 LGHNA and CDR2 YNFKEQ. This CDR3 comprises 16 residues. The CDR3 region is CASSQDGYPTNEKLFF. In DNA, the CDR3 is TGTGCCAGCAGCCAAGACGGGTACCCAACTAATGAAAAACTGTTTTTT.

The V call is TRBV10-3, the J call TRBJ1-1; D is ambiguous. This CDR3 has 15 residues. The V end was cut by 5 bases, the J end by 1 base, with 14 bases between. Germline V gene lookup returns CDR1 ENHRY and CDR2 SYGVKD. For the CDR3, the DNA is TGTGCCATCAGTCTTGGACCTACGACGAACACTGAAGCTTTCTTT. Its translation: CAISLGPTTNTEAFF.

This clonotype was seen a handful of times. The V and J genes are TRBV15 and TRBJ2-3; D is undetermined. CDR3 length: 15 residues. Deletions cut 0 bases from V and 5 bases from J, with 12 bases between. Germline-derived CDR1 and CDR2 are LNHNV and YYDKDF (reference sequence). In DNA form, the CDR3 reads TGTGCCACCAGCAGAGATCAGGCTTCGGGAGATACGCAGTATTTT. This translates into CATSRDQASGDTQYF.